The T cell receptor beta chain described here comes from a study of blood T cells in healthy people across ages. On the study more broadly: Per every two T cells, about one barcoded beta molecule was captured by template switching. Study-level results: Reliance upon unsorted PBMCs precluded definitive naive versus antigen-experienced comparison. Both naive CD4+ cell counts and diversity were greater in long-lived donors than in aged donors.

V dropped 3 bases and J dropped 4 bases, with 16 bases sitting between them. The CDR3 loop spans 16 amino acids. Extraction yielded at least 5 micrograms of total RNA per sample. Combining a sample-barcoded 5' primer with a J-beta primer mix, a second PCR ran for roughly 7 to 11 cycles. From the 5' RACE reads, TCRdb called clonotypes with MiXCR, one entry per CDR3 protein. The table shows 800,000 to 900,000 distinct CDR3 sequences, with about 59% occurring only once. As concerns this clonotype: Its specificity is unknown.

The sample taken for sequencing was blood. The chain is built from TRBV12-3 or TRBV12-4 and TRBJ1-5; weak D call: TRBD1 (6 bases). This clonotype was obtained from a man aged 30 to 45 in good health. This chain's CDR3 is CASSFFRATGNQPQHF. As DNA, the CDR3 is TGTGCCAGCAGTTTTTTCAGGGCAACAGGGAATCAGCCCCAGCATTTT.